Presented here are 3 T cell receptor beta chains from one specimen sequenced in a study of cytomegalovirus exposure and HLA in healthy donors. Use of 60 Vbeta and 13 Jbeta primers characterized the PCR. Libraries were prepared by immunoSEQ multiplex PCR; TCRdb keeps only in-frame clonotypes and omits some of them. The sample consists of approximately 190,000 clones, roughly 86% of them appearing once. The specimen was PBMCs. The receptors were gathered from a man aged 35 to 55 in good health and CMV-seropositive.

The rearrangement uses TRBV27 and TRBJ2-7, with a tentative D call TRBD2 (5 bases). The V gene's germline CDR1 is MNHEY and CDR2 SMNVEV (reference sequence). This CDR3 spans 16 amino acids. Deletions cut 3 bases from V and 3 bases from J, with 18 bases between. The CDR3 loop reads CASSLGAFGQVYEQYF. CDR3 sequence (DNA): TGTGCCAGCAGTTTGGGAGCTTTCGGGCAGGTCTACGAGCAGTACTTC.

The CDR3 coding sequence is TGTGCCAGCAGCGGAGCCGAGGGCCTTTTATACTTC. As protein: CASSGAEGLLYF. The rearrangement links TRBV13 to TRBJ2-7; D perhaps matches TRBD2 (5 bases). In germline, CDR1 is PRHDT, CDR2 FYEKMQ (reference sequence). V dropped 5 bases and J dropped 13 bases, with 18 bases sitting between them. The CDR3 covers 12 residues.

The chain uses TRBV28 and TRBJ2-7; 10 nucleotides match TRBD2. Per the germline V gene, CDR1 is MDHEN and CDR2 is SYDVKM. This CDR3 comprises 15 residues. Trimming at V came to 4 bases and at J to 2 bases, leaving 5 bases not matched to a gene. CDR3 nucleotides: TGTGCCAGCAGTTCTAGCGGGAGTGGTACCTACGAGCAGTACTTC. Translation: CASSSSGSGTYEQYF.